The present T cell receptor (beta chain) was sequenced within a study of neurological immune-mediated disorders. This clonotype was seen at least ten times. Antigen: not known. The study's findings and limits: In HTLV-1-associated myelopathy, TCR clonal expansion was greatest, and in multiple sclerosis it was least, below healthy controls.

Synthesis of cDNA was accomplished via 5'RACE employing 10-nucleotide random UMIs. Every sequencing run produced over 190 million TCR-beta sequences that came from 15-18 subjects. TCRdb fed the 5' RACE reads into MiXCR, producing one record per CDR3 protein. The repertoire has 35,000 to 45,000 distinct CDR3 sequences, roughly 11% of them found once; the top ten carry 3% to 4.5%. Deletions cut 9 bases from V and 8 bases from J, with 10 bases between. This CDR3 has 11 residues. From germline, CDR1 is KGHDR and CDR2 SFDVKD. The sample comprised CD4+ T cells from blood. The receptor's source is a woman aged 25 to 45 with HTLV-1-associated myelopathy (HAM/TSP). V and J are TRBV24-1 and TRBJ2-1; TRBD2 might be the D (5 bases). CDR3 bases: TGTGCCACCGGAACTAGGGATGAGCAGTTCTTC. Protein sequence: CATGTRDEQFF.